Below, 30 T cell receptor beta chains from the same sample are listed, as sequenced in a study of shared T cell receptors in the human thymus. Assay: immunoSEQ multiplex PCR; the TCRdb copy retains only in-frame clones and omits some. This table holds more than 550,000 clones, roughly 86% found once. The data also belong to a second study, concerning human thymus T cells.

Sequencing was carried out using thymocytes. The origin of the receptors is a boy in the first two years of life with a congenital heart defect.

The chain carries TRBV19 and TRBJ1-5; possibly TRBD1 for D (5 bases). Germline V CDR1 and CDR2: LNHDA, SQIVND (reference sequence). This CDR3 spans 16 amino acids. V was pared by 5 bases and J by 4 bases, with 18 bases between. CDR3 nucleotides: TGTGCCAGTAGTGCCCACCCCGGGGGAAAGAATCAGCCCCAGCATTTT. Protein: CASSAHPGGKNQPQHF.

This sequence joins TRBV5-6 and TRBJ1-5, with 10 bases matching TRBD1. V shed 4 bases and J 2 bases; nucleotides not matched to a gene: 6. CDR1 SGHDT and CDR2 YYEEEE come from the germline V gene. This CDR3 has 16 amino acids. The CDR3, as DNA: TGTGCCAGCAGCGGAGGACAGGGGGATGGCAATCAGCCCCAGCATTTT. Protein: CASSGGQGDGNQPQHF.

This chain uses TRBV10-2 with TRBJ2-5; TRBD1 agrees at 9 bases. This CDR3 spans 16 amino acids. The junction had 7 bases not matched to a gene; V was cut back by 3 bases and J by 2 bases. Germline CDR1 is WSHSY and CDR2 is SAAADI. CDR3 DNA sequence: TGCGCCAGCAGTGAACTCGTGGGGACAGGGCAAGAGACCCAGTACTTC. This codes for CASSELVGTGQETQYF.

The chain links TRBV28 to TRBJ1-2; 8 nucleotides agree with TRBD1. After removal of 2 bases from V and 4 bases from J, the junction contained 3 bases not matched to a gene. From germline, CDR1 is MDHEN and CDR2 SYDVKM. The CDR3 loop spans 14 amino acids. The CDR3 DNA reads TGTGCCAGCAGTTTAAGAGGGACAGGCTATGGCTACACCTTC. Protein sequence: CASSLRGTGYGYTF.

This clone has only one observation. The chain combines TRBV12-5 with TRBJ2-1, with D maybe TRBD1 (6 bases). Germline lookup yields CDR1 LGHNT and CDR2 FRNRAP. V lost 4 bases, J lost 5 bases, and 15 bases lay in between. The CDR3 contains 15 residues. This CDR3 reads CASGSQRDINNEQFF. The DNA for the CDR3 is TGTGCTAGTGGTTCCCAACGGGACATAAACAATGAGCAGTTCTTC.

V is TRBV18 and J is TRBJ2-1, with D possibly matching TRBD2 (6 bases). CDR1 is KGHSH and CDR2 is LQKENI in the germline V gene. V was clipped by 7 bases and J by 2 bases, with 12 bases between them. The CDR3 spans 14 residues. The CDR3 here is CASYGGTAYNEQFF. The CDR3 nucleotides read TGTGCCAGCTACGGCGGGACGGCCTACAATGAGCAGTTCTTC.

Worth noting for this clone: A read error may produce the germline difference seen at one junction end. V and J are TRBV25-1 and TRBJ1-4, with 8 nucleotides matching TRBD1. The germline gives CDR1 MGHDK, CDR2 SYGVNS. The CDR3 sequence is 11 residues long. In DNA, the CDR3 is TGTGCCAGCAGGTCCAGGACAGGGACGGTTTTT. Translated: CASRSRTGTVF.

V usage is TRBV19 and J usage is TRBJ1-5; no definite D call. Trimming took 5 bases from V and 2 from J, leaving 10 bases between them. Germline V CDR1 and CDR2: LNHDA, SQIVND (reference sequence). The CDR3 covers 14 residues. CDR3 amino acids: CASSSKRGNQPQHF. CDR3 in DNA: TGTGCCAGTAGTTCGAAGAGGGGCAATCAGCCCCAGCATTTT.

The rearrangement uses TRBV6-1 and TRBJ1-2, with D maybe TRBD1 (5 bases). Trimming took 1 base from V and 4 from J, leaving 10 bases between them. The CDR3 is 14 residues long. Per germline, CDR1 MNHNS and CDR2 SASEGT. The DNA for the CDR3 is TGTGCCAGCAGTGAAGTCCAGGGTCCCTATGGCTACACCTTC. This translates into CASSEVQGPYGYTF.

The rearrangement links TRBV27 to TRBJ1-4, with 9 bases aligning to TRBD1. Germline CDR1 reads MNHEY; CDR2 reads SMNVEV (reference sequence). The CDR3 covers 18 residues. V gave up 2 bases and J gave up 2 bases; unmatched junction bases: 9. Here the CDR3 reads CASSLTGGRGHTNEKLFF. CDR3 DNA: TGTGCCAGCAGTTTAACAGGGGGCAGGGGGCACACTAATGAAAAACTGTTTTTT.

CDR3 coding DNA: TGTGCCAGCATGTCAGGCGCCACAGGGCTGGTGACAGCTAACTATGGCTACACCTTC. Residues: CASMSGATGLVTANYGYTF. The V and J genes are TRBV5-4 and TRBJ1-2, with a tentative D call TRBD1 (6 bases). The V and J ends lost 6 bases and 0 bases respectively, with 27 bases between them. This CDR3 is built from 19 residues. Germline CDR1 is SGHNT and CDR2 is YYREEE (reference sequence).

This clone was recorded once. V gene TRBV4-3 combines with J gene TRBJ1-3; D is possibly TRBD1 (6 bases). CDR1 and CDR2 (germline): LGHNA, YSLEER. The CDR3 sequence is 16 residues long. Trimming cost V 1 base and J 3 bases, with 13 bases left between them. The CDR3 spells CASSQVGGAFGNTIYF. DNA of the CDR3: TGCGCCAGCAGCCAAGTAGGGGGGGCCTTTGGAAACACCATATATTTT.

The J gene is TRBJ2-7, the V gene TRBV6-5, with TRBD2 matching 14 bases. The CDR3 spans 16 residues. The J segment lost 4 bases and the V segment lost 2 bases, leaving 4 bases of the junction unmatched. Germline assignment: CDR1 MNHEY and CDR2 SVGAGI. The CDR3 spells CASSYPGLAGEYEQYF. CDR3 DNA: TGTGCCAGCAGTTACCCGGGACTAGCGGGAGAGTACGAGCAGTACTTC.

The chain uses TRBV27 and TRBJ2-3, with TRBD2 matching 8 bases. Germline CDR1 and CDR2: MNHEY and SMNVEV (reference sequence). Germline trimming cut 3 bases from V and 5 bases from J; bases unmatched to any gene: 4. This CDR3 comprises 14 residues. CDR3 coding DNA: TGTGCCAGCAGTTTGCGACGGGAGGGAGATACGCAGTATTTT. Protein: CASSLRREGDTQYF.

This chain connects TRBV4-3 to TRBJ2-1; 10 nucleotides align to TRBD1. The CDR3 length is 15 residues. J gave up 8 bases and V 2 bases, and 6 bases lay outside the gene matches. Germline V CDR1 and CDR2: LGHNA, YSLEER. In nucleotides, the CDR3 is TGCGCCAGCAGCCAATGGGACAGGGGTAGATATGAGCAGTTCTTC. Translated: CASSQWDRGRYEQFF.

The V call is TRBV5-8, the J call TRBJ1-4, with D maybe TRBD1 (5 bases). The V gene's germline CDR1 is SGHTS and CDR2 YDEGEE. CDR3 length equals 16 residues. V was trimmed by 0 bases and J by 7 bases, leaving 16 bases between them. CDR3 in amino acids: CASSLEGGGRPEKLFF. In DNA, the CDR3 is TGTGCCAGCAGCTTGGAGGGCGGGGGACGCCCTGAAAAACTGTTTTTT.

The CDR3 loop is CASSPDSPKQYF. CDR3 DNA: TGTGCCAGCTCACCGGACAGCCCTAAGCAGTACTTC. The chain recombines TRBV18 with TRBJ2-7; a weak D match, TRBD1 (6 bases). Germline CDR1 reads KGHSH; CDR2 reads LQKENI. This CDR3 contains 12 residues. Trimming shortened V by 3 bases and J by 8 bases, and 11 bases separated the two germline ends.

The chain carries TRBV7-8 and TRBJ1-2; D is possibly TRBD1 (6 bases). This CDR3 is 16 amino acids long. The V end lost 1 base, the J end lost 4 bases, and 16 bases lay between the germline ends. The germline V gene has CDR1 SGHVS and CDR2 FQNEAQ. The CDR3 coding sequence is TGTGCCAGCAGCTTAGTCGATTGGGGGCGCACCTATGGCTACACCTTC. As protein: CASSLVDWGRTYGYTF. The complete variable domain, with remaining parts taken from reference TRBV7-8 and TRBJ1-2, reads GAGVSQSPRYKVAKRGQDVALRCDPISGHVSLFWYQQALGQGPEFLTYFQNEAQLDKSGLPSDRFFAERPEGSVSTLKIQRTQQEDSAVYLCASSLVDWGRTYGYTFGSGTRLTVV.

The chain has TRBV2 and TRBJ2-1; TRBD2 matches at 12 bases. The CDR3 covers 18 residues. With V trimmed by 6 bases and J by 10 bases, 19 bases remained unmatched. Per germline, CDR1 SNHLY and CDR2 FYNNEI. CDR3 DNA sequence: TGTGCCAGCAGGACCCTACTAGCGGGAGGCCCCTCAGGCTCGGAGCAGTTCTTC. Translation gives CASRTLLAGGPSGSEQFF.

This chain uses TRBV14 with TRBJ2-2; a possible D gene is TRBD1 (5 bases). With 2 bases removed from V and 3 bases from J, the gap between germline ends came to 22 bases. The CDR3 runs to 19 residues. The V gene's germline CDR1 is SGHDN and CDR2 FVKESK. CDR3 DNA sequence: TGTGCCAGCAGCCAACAACAATTGGACCTACAGGTGCACACCGGGGAGCTGTTTTTT. Translating gives CASSQQQLDLQVHTGELFF.

The rearrangement uses TRBV6-1 and TRBJ2-7; a weak D match, TRBD2 (6 bases). Germline V CDR1 and CDR2: MNHNS, SASEGT. V gave up 1 base and J gave up 2 bases, with 15 bases separating them. The CDR3 loop spans 16 amino acids. The CDR3 region has the DNA TGTGCCAGCAGTGAAGAAGTTGCTGCGGGGACCTACGAGCAGTACTTC. Protein: CASSEEVAAGTYEQYF.

The chain recombines TRBV28 with TRBJ2-2; 12 positions match TRBD2. The CDR3 is made up of 16 amino acids. The J segment lost 2 bases and the V segment lost 5 bases, leaving 3 bases of the junction unmatched. CDR1 is MDHEN and CDR2 is SYDVKM in the germline V gene. CDR3 in amino acids: CASSDGLAGNTGELFF. The CDR3 bases are TGTGCCAGCAGTGACGGACTAGCGGGAAACACCGGGGAGCTGTTTTTT.

This clone has more than one count but fewer than ten. The chain combines TRBV14 with TRBJ2-2, with D possibly matching TRBD1 (6 bases). Trimming removed 0 bases from V and 3 bases from J, with 14 bases in between. The CDR3 has 17 residues. Germline-derived CDR1 and CDR2 are SGHDN and FVKESK. CDR3: CASSQEREQGDTGELFF. The DNA of the CDR3 is TGTGCCAGCAGCCAAGAGAGGGAACAGGGTGACACCGGGGAGCTGTTTTTT. Full variable domain (missing parts from reference TRBV14 and TRBJ2-2): EAGVTQFPSHSVIEKGQTVTLRCDPISGHDNLYWYRRVMGKEIKFLLHFVKESKQDESGMPNNRFLAERTGGTYSTLKVQPAELEDSGVYFCASSQEREQGDTGELFFGEGSRLTVL.

J is TRBJ2-7 and V is TRBV27; 12 nucleotides align to TRBD2. This CDR3 has 18 residues. Trimming at V came to 2 bases and at J to 5 bases, leaving 13 bases not matched to a gene. The germline gives CDR1 MNHEY, CDR2 SMNVEV (reference sequence). CDR3 DNA: TGTGCCAGCAGTTTAATCGGCCGACCTAGCGGGGGGGCCGACGAGCAGTACTTC. This sequence encodes CASSLIGRPSGGADEQYF.

The genes are TRBV27 and TRBJ2-3; TRBD2 aligns across 7 bases. There are 16 residues in the CDR3. Germline CDR1 MNHEY, CDR2 SMNVEV (reference sequence). Trimming took 6 bases from V and 1 from J; bases not matched to a gene: 10. CDR3 loop: CASSPGGAAGTDTQYF. For the CDR3, the DNA is TGTGCCAGCAGCCCGGGGGGAGCTGCCGGCACAGATACGCAGTATTTT.

The chain carries TRBV5-1 and TRBJ2-7; D is unresolved. The CDR3 extends over 15 amino acids. Germline CDR1 is SGHRS and CDR2 is YFSETQ. Trimming left V 0 bases short and J 4 bases short, with 14 bases between. CDR3 sequence: CASSLVPKSPYEQYF. The DNA of the CDR3 is TGCGCCAGCAGCTTGGTACCGAAGAGCCCGTACGAGCAGTACTTC.

This chain joins TRBV27 and TRBJ2-3, with 9 bases aligning to TRBD2. The CDR3 loop spans 17 amino acids. Germline trimming cut 7 bases from V and 2 bases from J; bases unmatched to any gene: 13. The germline V gene has CDR1 MNHEY and CDR2 SMNVEV (reference sequence). Here the CDR3 reads CASICKGSGRITDTQYF. The CDR3 DNA sequence: TGTGCCAGCATATGTAAGGGTAGCGGGAGAATCACAGATACGCAGTATTTT.

V gene TRBV28 combines with J gene TRBJ2-7; D might be TRBD2 (5 bases). The CDR3 loop spans 15 amino acids. The V end lost 10 bases, the J end lost 2 bases, and 21 bases lay between the germline ends. The germline V gene encodes CDR1 MDHEN and CDR2 SYDVKM. CDR3 sequence reads: CATNEGPLGTYEQYF. The CDR3 nucleotides are TGTGCCACGAATGAGGGCCCCTTAGGCACCTACGAGCAGTACTTC. Combining the CDR3 with reference TRBV28 and TRBJ2-7 gives the whole variable domain DVKVTQSSRYLVKRTGEKVFLECVQDMDHENMFWYRQDPGLGLRLIYFSYDVKMKEKGDIPEGYSVSREKKERFSLILESASTNQTSMYLCATNEGPLGTYEQYFGPGTRLTVT.

The chain combines TRBV9 with TRBJ1-2; 8 bases agree with TRBD1. Germline CDR1 is SGDLS and CDR2 is YYNGEE. J lost 8 bases, V lost 5 bases, and 17 bases had no gene match. This CDR3 has 16 amino acids. CDR3 DNA: TGTGCCAGCAGAGAGATTAAGGCAGGGGGCGCAGAGGGCTACACCTTC. As protein: CASREIKAGGAEGYTF.

The rearrangement links TRBV28 to TRBJ1-5; D possibly corresponds to TRBD1 (6 bases). Germline CDR1 and CDR2: MDHEN and SYDVKM. The V and J ends lost 3 bases and 5 bases respectively, with 11 bases between them. The CDR3 runs 14 residues. The CDR3 sequence is CASSFRGGHQPQHF. In DNA form, the CDR3 reads TGTGCCAGCAGTTTTAGGGGGGGCCATCAGCCCCAGCATTTT.